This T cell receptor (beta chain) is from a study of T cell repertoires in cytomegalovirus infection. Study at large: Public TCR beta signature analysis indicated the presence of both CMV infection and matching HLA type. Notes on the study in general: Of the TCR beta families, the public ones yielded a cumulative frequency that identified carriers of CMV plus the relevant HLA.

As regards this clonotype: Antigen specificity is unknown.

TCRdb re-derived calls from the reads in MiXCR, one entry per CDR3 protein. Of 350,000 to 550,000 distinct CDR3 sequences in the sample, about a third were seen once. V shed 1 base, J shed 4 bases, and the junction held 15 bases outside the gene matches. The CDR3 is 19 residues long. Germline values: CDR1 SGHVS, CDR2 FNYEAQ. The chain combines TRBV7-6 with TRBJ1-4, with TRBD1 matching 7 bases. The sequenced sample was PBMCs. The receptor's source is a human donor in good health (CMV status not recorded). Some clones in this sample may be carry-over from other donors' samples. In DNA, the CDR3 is TGTGCCAGCAGCTTAGGGGCGGGACAGAGGCGTTTCAGTAATGAAAAACTGTTTTTT. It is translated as CASSLGAGQRRFSNEKLFF.